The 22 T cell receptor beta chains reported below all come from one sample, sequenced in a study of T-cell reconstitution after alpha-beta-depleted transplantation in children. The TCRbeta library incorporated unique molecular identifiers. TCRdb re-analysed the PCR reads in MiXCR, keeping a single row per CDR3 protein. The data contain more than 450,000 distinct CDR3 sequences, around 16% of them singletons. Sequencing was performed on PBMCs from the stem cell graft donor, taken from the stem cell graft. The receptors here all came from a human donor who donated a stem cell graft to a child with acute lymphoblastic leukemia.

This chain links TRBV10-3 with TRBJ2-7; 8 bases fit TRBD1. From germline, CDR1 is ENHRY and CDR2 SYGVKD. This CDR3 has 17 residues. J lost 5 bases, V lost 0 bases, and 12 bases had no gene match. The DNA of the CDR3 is TGTGCCATCAGTGAGTCGGGGACAGGCCTGCGGGGAGACGAGCAGTACTTC. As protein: CAISESGTGLRGDEQYF.

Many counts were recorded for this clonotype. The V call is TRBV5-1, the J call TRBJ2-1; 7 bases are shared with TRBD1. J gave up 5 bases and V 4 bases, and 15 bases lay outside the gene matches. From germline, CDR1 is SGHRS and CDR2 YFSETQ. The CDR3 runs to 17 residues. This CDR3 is CASSPTPGTVDDNEQFF. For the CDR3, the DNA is TGCGCCAGCAGCCCTACCCCCGGGACAGTGGACGACAATGAGCAGTTCTTC.

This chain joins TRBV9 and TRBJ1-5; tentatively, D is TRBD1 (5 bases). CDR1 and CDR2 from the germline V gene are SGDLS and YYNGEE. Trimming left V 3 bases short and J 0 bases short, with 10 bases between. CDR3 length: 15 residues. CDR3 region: CASSATVYSNQPQHF. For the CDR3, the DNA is TGTGCCAGCAGCGCGACAGTTTATAGCAATCAGCCCCAGCATTTT. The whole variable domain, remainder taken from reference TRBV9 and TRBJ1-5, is DSGVTQTPKHLITATGQRVTLRCSPRSGDLSVYWYQQSLDQGLQFLIQYYNGEERAKGNILERFSAQQFPDLHSELNLSSLELGDSALYFCASSATVYSNQPQHFGDGTRLSIL.

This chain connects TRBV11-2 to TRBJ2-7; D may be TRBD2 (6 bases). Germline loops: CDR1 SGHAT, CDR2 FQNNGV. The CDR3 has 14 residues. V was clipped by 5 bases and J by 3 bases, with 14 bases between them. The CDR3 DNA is TGTGCCAGCAGCGCGCTGGCGGGACTCTACGAGCAGTACTTC. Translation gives CASSALAGLYEQYF.

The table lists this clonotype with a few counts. The CDR3 nucleotides read TGTGCCAGCAGTGAAGCGGGCACTAGCGGAGCTAGCACAGATACGCAGTATTTT. This sequence encodes CASSEAGTSGASTDTQYF. The V and J genes are TRBV6-1 and TRBJ2-3; 8 nucleotides match TRBD2. The V gene end was trimmed by 0 bases and the J gene end by 0 bases; junction bases not matched to a gene: 8. Germline V gene lookup returns CDR1 MNHNS and CDR2 SASEGT. This CDR3 comprises 18 residues.

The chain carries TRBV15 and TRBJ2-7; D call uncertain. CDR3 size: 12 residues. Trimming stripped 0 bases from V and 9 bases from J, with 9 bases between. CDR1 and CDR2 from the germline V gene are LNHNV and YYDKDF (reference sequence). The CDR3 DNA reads TGTGCCACCAGCAGAGATCGGCATTTGCAGTACTTC. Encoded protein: CATSRDRHLQYF.

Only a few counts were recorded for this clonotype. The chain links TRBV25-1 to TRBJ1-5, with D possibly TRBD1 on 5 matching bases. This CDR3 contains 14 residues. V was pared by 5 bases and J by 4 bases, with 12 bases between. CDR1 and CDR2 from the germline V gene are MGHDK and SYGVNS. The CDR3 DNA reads TGTGCCAGCAGTAAAGGGGAAGGAAATCAGCCCCAGCATTTT. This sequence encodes CASSKGEGNQPQHF.

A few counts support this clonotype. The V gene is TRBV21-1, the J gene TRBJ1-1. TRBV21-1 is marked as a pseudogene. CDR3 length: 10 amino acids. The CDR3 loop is CASSKITAFF. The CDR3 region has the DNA TGTGCCAGCAGCAAAATTACAGCTTTCTTT.

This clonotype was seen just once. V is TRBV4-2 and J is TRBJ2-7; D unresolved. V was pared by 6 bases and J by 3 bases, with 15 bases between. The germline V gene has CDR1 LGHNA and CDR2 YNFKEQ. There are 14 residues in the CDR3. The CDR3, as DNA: TGTGCCAGCAGTCCCAGGCTGACGGACTACGAGCAGTACTTC. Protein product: CASSPRLTDYEQYF.

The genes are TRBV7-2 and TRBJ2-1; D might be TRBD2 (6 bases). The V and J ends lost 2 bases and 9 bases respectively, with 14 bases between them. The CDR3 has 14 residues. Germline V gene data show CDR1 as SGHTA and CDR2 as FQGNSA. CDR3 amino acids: CASSLWPSVAEQFF. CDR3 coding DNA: TGTGCCAGCAGCTTATGGCCTAGCGTCGCTGAGCAGTTCTTC.

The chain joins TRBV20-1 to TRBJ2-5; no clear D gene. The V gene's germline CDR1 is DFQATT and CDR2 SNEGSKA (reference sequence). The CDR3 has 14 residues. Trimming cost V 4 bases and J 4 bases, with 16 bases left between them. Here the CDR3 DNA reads TGCAGTGCTAATGAAAAAGCCAAGTTAGAGACCCAGTACTTC. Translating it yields CSANEKAKLETQYF.

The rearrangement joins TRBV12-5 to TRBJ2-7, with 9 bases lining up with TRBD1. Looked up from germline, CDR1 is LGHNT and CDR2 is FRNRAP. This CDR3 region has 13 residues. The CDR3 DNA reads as TGTGCCACCGGGACAGGGAGGATGTACGAGCAGTACTTC. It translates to CATGTGRMYEQYF.

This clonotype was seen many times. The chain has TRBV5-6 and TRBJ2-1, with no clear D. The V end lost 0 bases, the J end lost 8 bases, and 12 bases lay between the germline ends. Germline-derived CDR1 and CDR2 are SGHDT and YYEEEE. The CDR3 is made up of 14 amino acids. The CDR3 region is CASSLAPGTDEQFF. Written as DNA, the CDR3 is TGTGCCAGCAGCTTGGCCCCGGGTACGGATGAGCAGTTCTTC.

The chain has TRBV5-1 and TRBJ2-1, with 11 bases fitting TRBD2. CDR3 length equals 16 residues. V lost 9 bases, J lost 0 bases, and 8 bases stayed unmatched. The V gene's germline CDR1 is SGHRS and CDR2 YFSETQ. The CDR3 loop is CATKTSGASSYNEQFF. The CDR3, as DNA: TGCGCCACCAAGACTAGCGGGGCCAGCTCCTACAATGAGCAGTTCTTC. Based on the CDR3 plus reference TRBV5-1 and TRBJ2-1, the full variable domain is KAGVTQTPRYLIKTRGQQVTLSCSPISGHRSVSWYQQTPGQGLQFLFEYFSETQRNKGNFPGRFSGRQFSNSRSEMNVSTLELGDSALYLCATKTSGASSYNEQFFGPGTRLTVL.

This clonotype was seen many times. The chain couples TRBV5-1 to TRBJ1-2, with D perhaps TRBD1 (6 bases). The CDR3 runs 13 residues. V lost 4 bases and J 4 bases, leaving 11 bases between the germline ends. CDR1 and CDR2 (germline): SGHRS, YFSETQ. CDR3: CASSLTGTYGYTF. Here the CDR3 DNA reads TGCGCCAGCAGCCTTACAGGGACCTATGGCTACACCTTC.

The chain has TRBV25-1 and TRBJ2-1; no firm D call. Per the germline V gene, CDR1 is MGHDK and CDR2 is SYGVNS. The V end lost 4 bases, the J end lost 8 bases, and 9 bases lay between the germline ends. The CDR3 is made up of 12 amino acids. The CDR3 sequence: CASSATDHEQFF. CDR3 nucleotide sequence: TGTGCCAGCAGTGCGACCGACCATGAGCAGTTCTTC. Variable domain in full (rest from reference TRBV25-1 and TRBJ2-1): EADIYQTPRYLVIGTGKKITLECSQTMGHDKMYWYQQDPGMELHLIHYSYGVNSTEKGDLSSESTVSRIRTEHFPLTLESARPSHTSQYLCASSATDHEQFFGPGTRLTVL.

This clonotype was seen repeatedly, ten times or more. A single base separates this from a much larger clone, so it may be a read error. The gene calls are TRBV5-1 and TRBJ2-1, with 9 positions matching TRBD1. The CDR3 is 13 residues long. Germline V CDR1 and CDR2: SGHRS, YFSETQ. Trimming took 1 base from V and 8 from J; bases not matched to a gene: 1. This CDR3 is CASSLTGGDEQFF. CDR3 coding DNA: TGCGCCAGCAGCTTGACAGGGGGCGATGAGCAGTTCTTC.

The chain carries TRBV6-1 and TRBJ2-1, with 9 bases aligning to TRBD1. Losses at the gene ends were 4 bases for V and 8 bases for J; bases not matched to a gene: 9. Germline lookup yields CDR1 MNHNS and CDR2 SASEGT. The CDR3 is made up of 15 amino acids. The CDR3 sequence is CASSGSGTGLYEQFF. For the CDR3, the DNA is TGTGCCAGCAGTGGATCCGGGACAGGGCTCTATGAGCAGTTCTTC.

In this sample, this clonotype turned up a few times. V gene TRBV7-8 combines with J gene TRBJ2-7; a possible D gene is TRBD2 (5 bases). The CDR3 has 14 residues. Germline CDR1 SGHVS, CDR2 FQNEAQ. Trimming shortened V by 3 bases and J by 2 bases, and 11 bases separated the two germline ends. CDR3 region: CASSFGSAAYEQYF. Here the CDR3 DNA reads TGTGCCAGCAGCTTTGGTAGCGCAGCCTACGAGCAGTACTTC.

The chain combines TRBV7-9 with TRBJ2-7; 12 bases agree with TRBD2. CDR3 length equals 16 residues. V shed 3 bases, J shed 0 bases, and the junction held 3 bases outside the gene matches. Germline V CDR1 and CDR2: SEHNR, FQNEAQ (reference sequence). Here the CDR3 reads CASSFPTSGSSYEQYF. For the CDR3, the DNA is TGTGCCAGCAGCTTCCCGACTAGCGGGAGCTCCTACGAGCAGTACTTC. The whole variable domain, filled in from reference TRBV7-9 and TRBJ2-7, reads DTGVSQNPRHKITKRGQNVTFRCDPISEHNRLYWYRQTLGQGPEFLTYFQNEAQLEKSRLLSDRFSAERPKGSFSTLEIQRTEQGDSAMYLCASSFPTSGSSYEQYFGPGTRLTVT.

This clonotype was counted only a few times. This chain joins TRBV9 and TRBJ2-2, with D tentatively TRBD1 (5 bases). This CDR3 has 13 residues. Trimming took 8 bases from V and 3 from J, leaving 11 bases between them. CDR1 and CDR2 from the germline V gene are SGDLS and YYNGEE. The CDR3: CASARGYTGELFF. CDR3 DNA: TGTGCCAGTGCTAGGGGTTACACCGGGGAGCTGTTTTTT.

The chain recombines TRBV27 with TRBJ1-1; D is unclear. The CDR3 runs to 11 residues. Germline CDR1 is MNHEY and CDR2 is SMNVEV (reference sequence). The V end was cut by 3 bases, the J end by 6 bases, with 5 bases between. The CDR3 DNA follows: TGTGCCAGCAGTTTTGGGGCTGAAGCTTTCTTT. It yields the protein CASSFGAEAFF.